Described below is a single TCR beta chain sequence and its context. What it recognizes is unknown. The data are from a study of cytomegalovirus exposure and HLA in healthy donors. The germline V and J ends were trimmed by 4 bases and 0 bases, with 13 bases remaining between them. The germline V gene has CDR1 SGHDT and CDR2 YYEEEE. The CDR3 is 15 residues long. Study-wide points: Testing in vitro showed three CMV-associated chains specific for CMV antigens. Among TCR beta chains, those listed as cytomegalovirus-associated numbered over 150.

Some clones are missing from TCRdb's copy, which holds only in-frame ones; the method was immunoSEQ multiplex PCR. The table shows about 200,000 clones, with 75% to 85% occurring only once. The donors were members of the validation cohort, which comprised 90 to 150 subjects and was separate from the first cohort of more than 500 subjects. This rearrangement joins TRBV5-6 to TRBJ2-5, with D unresolved. Input material: PBMCs. This receptor was taken from a woman in her 30s in good health and CMV-seropositive. Here the CDR3 reads CASSPPWAHQETQYF. The CDR3 nucleotides are TGTGCCAGCAGCCCACCGTGGGCGCACCAAGAGACCCAGTACTTC.